This T cell receptor (beta chain) comes out of a study of blood T cell repertoires in COVID-19. Whole-study context: Samples taken during acute and convalescent COVID-19 were collected in the United States, Italy and Spain.

Germline V CDR1 and CDR2: LGHDT, YNNKEL (reference sequence). J gave up 5 bases and V 6 bases, and 10 bases lay outside the gene matches. CDR3 length: 15 residues. Sequencing was performed with immunoSEQ multiplex PCR; in TCRdb, only in-frame clones are kept and a portion is missing. This sample has around 370,000 clones, with roughly 91% found just once. Adults between about 18 and 95 years of age took part from about two dozen US areas. Grouping used clinical history reported by participants in a survey and questionnaire. The chain combines TRBV3-1 (or the pseudogene TRBV3-2) with TRBJ2-7; TRBD1 matches at 10 bases. The origin of this receptor is a woman aged 18-35 years who had recovered from COVID-19. Specimen: PBMCs or T cells enriched from blood (not recorded which). The CDR3 reads CASSHRQGARNEQYF. The CDR3 region has the DNA TGTGCCAGCAGTCACAGACAGGGGGCTCGGAACGAGCAGTACTTC.